A single sample gave rise to the 26 T cell receptor beta chains below, sequenced in a study of T cell changes during pregnancy in multiple sclerosis. The assay was immunoSEQ multiplex PCR, and TCRdb's table has in-frame clones only and misses some. Seen here are 80,000 to 130,000 clones, roughly nine tenths observed once, and the top ten hold 1% to 1.5%. The specimen was peripheral blood, collected in the second trimester of pregnancy. The receptor source for this set is a female donor with multiple sclerosis, enrolled in a pregnancy study.

V gene TRBV6-1 combines with J gene TRBJ2-1; 8 bases map to TRBD2. There are 17 residues in the CDR3. The germline V gene encodes CDR1 MNHNS and CDR2 SASEGT. The V segment lost 4 bases and the J segment 8 bases; nucleotides outside the gene matches: 16. The CDR3 here is CASSGPRGGLFRYEQFF. The CDR3, as DNA: TGTGCCAGCAGTGGACCCCGGGGGGGACTTTTTCGCTATGAGCAGTTCTTC.

The chain links TRBV11-2 to TRBJ2-5, with TRBD1 identical over 9 bases. Germline V gives CDR1 SGHAT, CDR2 FQNNGV. CDR3 length: 16 residues. V was clipped by 5 bases and J by 5 bases; unmatched bases: 12. This CDR3 reads CASSPGPGQGLETQYF. As DNA, the CDR3 is TGTGCCAGCAGCCCCGGCCCGGGACAGGGATTGGAGACCCAGTACTTC.

V usage is TRBV5-4 and J usage is TRBJ1-1, with D tentatively TRBD1 (6 bases). The V end was cut by 4 bases, the J end by 2 bases, with 9 bases between. Germline lookup yields CDR1 SGHNT and CDR2 YYREEE (reference sequence). This CDR3 comprises 13 residues. CDR3 residues: CASSGRGNTEAFF. Written as DNA, the CDR3 is TGTGCCAGCAGCGGCAGGGGAAACACTGAAGCTTTCTTT.

V and J are TRBV6-5 and TRBJ2-1; TRBD2 agrees at 12 bases. Germline V CDR1 and CDR2: MNHEY, SVGAGI. The junction had 8 bases not matched to a gene; V was cut back by 7 bases and J by 10 bases. There are 14 residues in the CDR3. Written as DNA, the CDR3 is TGTGCCAGCACCCCAGGACTAGCGGGACGAGAGCAGTTCTTC. Translating it yields CASTPGLAGREQFF.

The gene calls are TRBV9 and TRBJ2-5; 13 nucleotides match TRBD2. There are 15 residues in the CDR3. Germline CDR1 and CDR2: SGDLS and YYNGEE. Trimming took 4 bases from V and 5 from J; bases not matched to a gene: 5. As DNA, the CDR3 is TGTGCCAGCAGCTCCCTGACTAGCGGGAGGGAGACCCAGTACTTC. It encodes CASSSLTSGRETQYF.

This chain joins TRBV13 and TRBJ2-1; 9 positions agree with TRBD2. The CDR3 is 15 amino acids. Germline V gives CDR1 PRHDT, CDR2 FYEKMQ (reference sequence). Trimming took 5 bases from V and 3 from J; bases not matched to a gene: 5. CDR3 nucleotides: TGTGCCAGCAGCCACCTAGCGGGGCGCTACAATGAGCAGTTCTTC. This codes for CASSHLAGRYNEQFF. Together with reference TRBV13 and TRBJ2-1, the CDR3 gives the full variable domain: AAGVIQSPRHLIKEKRETATLKCYPIPRHDTVYWYQQGPGQDPQFLISFYEKMQSDKGSIPDRFSAQQFSDYHSELNMSSLELGDSALYFCASSHLAGRYNEQFFGPGTRLTVL.

The chain combines TRBV10-3 with TRBJ1-1; 10 bases are shared with TRBD1. J was trimmed by 4 bases and V by 2 bases; bases with no gene match: 4. CDR1 is ENHRY and CDR2 is SYGVKD in the germline V gene. This CDR3 has 15 amino acids. CDR3 sequence: CAISEPGQGITEAFF. The CDR3 region has the DNA TGTGCCATCAGTGAGCCGGGACAGGGGATCACTGAAGCTTTCTTT.

The V and J genes are TRBV5-1 and TRBJ2-5; D is perhaps TRBD1 (6 bases). CDR1 is SGHRS and CDR2 is YFSETQ in the germline V gene. Trimming took 3 bases from V and 4 from J, leaving 10 bases between them. The CDR3 is 13 amino acids. CDR3 sequence (DNA): TGCGCCAGCAGCTCGACAGGAGGAGAGACCCAGTACTTC. Amino acids: CASSSTGGETQYF.

The chain is built from TRBV6-5 and TRBJ1-1, with 12 bases matching TRBD1. Germline CDR1 is MNHEY and CDR2 is SVGAGI. With 10 bases clipped from V and 8 bases from J, the junction kept 8 bases outside the gene matches. The CDR3 is 13 amino acids. The CDR3: CATRGQGAGEAFF. CDR3 DNA: TGTGCCACCAGGGGACAGGGGGCAGGAGAAGCTTTCTTT.

The chain employs TRBV19 and TRBJ2-2; D unclear. This CDR3 is built from 13 residues. V gave up 2 bases and J gave up 6 bases, with 7 bases separating them. Looked up from germline, CDR1 is LNHDA and CDR2 is SQIVND (reference sequence). The CDR3 here is CASSISTSGELFF. CDR3 coding DNA: TGTGCCAGTAGTATATCAACATCCGGGGAGCTGTTTTTT. Full variable domain (remainder filled in from reference TRBV19 and TRBJ2-2): DGGITQSPKYLFRKEGQNVTLSCEQNLNHDAMYWYRQDPGQGLRLIYYSQIVNDFQKGDIAEGYSVSREKKESFPLTVTSAQKNPTAFYLCASSISTSGELFFGEGSRLTVL.

The chain recombines TRBV28 with TRBJ2-5, with 9 bases matching TRBD2. Looked up from germline, CDR1 is MDHEN and CDR2 is SYDVKM. V lost 8 bases, J lost 4 bases, and 14 bases stayed unmatched. The CDR3 runs 16 residues. The CDR3 sequence: CASSLGLAGMGETQYF. CDR3 nucleotides: TGTGCCAGCTCCCTAGGGCTAGCGGGAATGGGAGAGACCCAGTACTTC.

The chain links TRBV4-1 to TRBJ2-1, with 11 bases identical to TRBD2. Germline assignment: CDR1 MGHRA and CDR2 YSYEKL. This CDR3 has 17 residues. J gave up 4 bases and V 3 bases, and 8 bases lay outside the gene matches. The CDR3 DNA reads TGCGCCAGCAGCCATCACCAACTAGCGGGAGCATACAATGAGCAGTTCTTC. Its protein product is CASSHHQLAGAYNEQFF.

This clone has a single count. The chain uses TRBV28 and TRBJ2-3, with 8 bases aligning to TRBD2. V lost 6 bases to trimming and J lost 0 bases; unmatched junction nucleotides: 8. The CDR3 consists of 16 residues. Germline V lookup: CDR1 MDHEN, CDR2 SYDVKM. The CDR3 bases are TGTGCCAGCAGAGAGTATAGCGGGACTAGCACAGATACGCAGTATTTT. It encodes CASREYSGTSTDTQYF.

This chain joins TRBV12-5 and TRBJ2-5; D may be TRBD1 (6 bases). The CDR3 is 13 amino acids. Germline V gives CDR1 LGHNT, CDR2 FRNRAP. Trimming removed 5 bases at V and 5 bases at J, with 12 bases between. CDR3 DNA: TGTGCTAGTGGTCAGGGGCTAGGGGAGACCCAGTACTTC. Its protein is CASGQGLGETQYF.

This clone is a singleton in its sample. The chain employs TRBV7-9 and TRBJ2-3; D is perhaps TRBD2 (6 bases). The CDR3 extends over 12 amino acids. Germline CDR1 and CDR2: SEHNR and FQNEAQ (reference sequence). The ends were cut back, 5 bases at V and 6 bases at J, with 9 bases in the middle. The CDR3 region is CASSTGGDTQYF. The DNA of the CDR3 is TGTGCCAGCAGCACCGGAGGGGATACGCAGTATTTT.

This chain joins TRBV19 and TRBJ1-1; possibly TRBD1 for D (5 bases). The V end lost 1 base, the J end lost 2 bases, and 8 bases lay between the germline ends. CDR1 is LNHDA, CDR2 SQIVND, per germline (reference sequence). The CDR3 sequence is 14 residues long. The CDR3 nucleotides read TGTGCCAGTAGTATAGGGGGGGACAACACTGAAGCTTTCTTT. Protein sequence: CASSIGGDNTEAFF.

This sequence joins TRBV27 and TRBJ2-4; D is ambiguous. V was pared by 4 bases and J by 7 bases, with 17 bases between. The germline V gene encodes CDR1 MNHEY and CDR2 SMNVEV (reference sequence). The CDR3 sequence is 15 residues long. The CDR3 protein is CASSSSLEPRNIQYF. The CDR3, as DNA: TGTGCCAGCAGTTCTTCTCTGGAGCCCCGGAACATTCAGTACTTC.

The chain is built from TRBV27 and TRBJ2-7, with D possibly TRBD2 on 6 matching bases. Germline lookup yields CDR1 MNHEY and CDR2 SMNVEV (reference sequence). V dropped 1 base and J dropped 4 bases, with 14 bases sitting between them. The CDR3 extends over 15 amino acids. The chain's CDR3 is CASSLFSSAGYEQYF. The CDR3 DNA reads TGTGCCAGCAGTTTATTTAGTTCGGCGGGGTACGAGCAGTACTTC.

The chain combines TRBV6-5 with TRBJ1-5, with 7 bases fitting TRBD1. Germline assignment: CDR1 MNHEY and CDR2 SVGAGI. J was trimmed by 7 bases and V by 2 bases; bases with no gene match: 5. This CDR3 has 14 residues. In DNA, the CDR3 is TGTGCCAGCAGTTACGACAGGGTTAGGCAGCCCCAGCATTTT. As protein: CASSYDRVRQPQHF.

J is TRBJ2-6 and V is TRBV6-6, with D maybe TRBD1 (6 bases). Germline CDR1 and CDR2: MNHNY and SVGAGI (reference sequence). Trimming removed 5 bases from V and 4 bases from J, with 15 bases in between. This CDR3 is built from 16 residues. CDR3 sequence: CASSRDTSWGANVLTF. For the CDR3, the DNA is TGTGCCAGCAGTCGGGACACTTCGTGGGGGGCCAACGTCCTGACTTTC.

This chain uses TRBV7-5 with TRBJ1-6; the listed D gene, TRBD1, was not tested against the DNA. TRBV7-5 is a recognized pseudogene. The CDR3 contains 14 residues. CDR3 nucleotides: TGTGTCAGAAGCGACAGGGATGGGAATTCACCCCTCCACTTT. This translates into CVRSDRDGNSPLHF.

The chain employs TRBV7-2 and TRBJ2-3, with 9 bases matching TRBD2. Trimming at V came to 1 base and at J to 5 bases, leaving 7 bases not matched to a gene. Germline V gives CDR1 SGHTA, CDR2 FQGNSA. CDR3 size: 16 residues. The CDR3 sequence: CASSLDGGRVIDTQYF. Here the CDR3 DNA reads TGTGCCAGCAGCTTAGACGGCGGGAGGGTAATAGATACGCAGTATTTT.

The rearrangement links TRBV2 to TRBJ2-1, with 9 positions matching TRBD2. Germline loops: CDR1 SNHLY, CDR2 FYNNEI. The CDR3 length is 15 residues. V lost 3 bases, J lost 2 bases, and 2 bases stayed unmatched. CDR3 DNA: TGTGCCAGCAGTGAGGGACTAGCAGCCTACAATGAGCAGTTCTTC. Protein: CASSEGLAAYNEQFF.

The V and J genes are TRBV15 and TRBJ2-1; 8 nucleotides align to TRBD1. With V trimmed by 5 bases and J by 0 bases, 3 bases remained unmatched. CDR1 and CDR2 from the germline V gene are LNHNV and YYDKDF (reference sequence). This CDR3 has 15 amino acids. CDR3 nucleotide sequence: TGTGCCACCAGCCGAGGACAGGGCTCCTACAATGAGCAGTTCTTC. Protein: CATSRGQGSYNEQFF.

V gene TRBV27 combines with J gene TRBJ1-2, with D possibly matching TRBD1 (6 bases). Germline V lookup: CDR1 MNHEY, CDR2 SMNVEV (reference sequence). V was shortened by 6 bases and J by 3 bases, with 14 bases between the two germline ends. This CDR3 has 14 amino acids. The chain's CDR3 is CASSRNRQDYGYTF. The CDR3 DNA follows: TGTGCCAGCAGCCGTAATAGACAGGACTATGGCTACACCTTC.

The chain joins TRBV19 to TRBJ1-5, with 7 bases identical to TRBD1. The CDR3 spans 16 residues. From germline, CDR1 is LNHDA and CDR2 SQIVND (reference sequence). Trimming took 5 bases from V and 0 from J; bases not matched to a gene: 7. Here the CDR3 DNA reads TGTGCCAGTAGTCGGCTAGGACAGGCTAGCAATCAGCCCCAGCATTTT. Its translation: CASSRLGQASNQPQHF.